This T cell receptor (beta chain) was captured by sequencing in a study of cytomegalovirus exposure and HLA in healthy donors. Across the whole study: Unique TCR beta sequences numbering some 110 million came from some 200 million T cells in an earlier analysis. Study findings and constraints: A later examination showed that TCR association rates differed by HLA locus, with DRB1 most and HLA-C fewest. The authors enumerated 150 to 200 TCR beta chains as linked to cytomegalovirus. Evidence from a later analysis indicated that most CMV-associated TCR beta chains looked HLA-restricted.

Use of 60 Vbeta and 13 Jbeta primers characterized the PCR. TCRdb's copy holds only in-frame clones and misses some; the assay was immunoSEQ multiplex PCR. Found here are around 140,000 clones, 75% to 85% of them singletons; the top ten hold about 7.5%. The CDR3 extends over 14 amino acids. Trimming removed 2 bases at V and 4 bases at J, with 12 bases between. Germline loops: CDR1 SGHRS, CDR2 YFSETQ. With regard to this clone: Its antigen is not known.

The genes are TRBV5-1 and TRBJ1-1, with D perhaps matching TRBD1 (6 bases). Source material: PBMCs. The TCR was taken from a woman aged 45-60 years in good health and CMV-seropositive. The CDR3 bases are TGCGCCAGCAGCTTTCTACAGGGATTCACTGAAGCTTTCTTT. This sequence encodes CASSFLQGFTEAFF.